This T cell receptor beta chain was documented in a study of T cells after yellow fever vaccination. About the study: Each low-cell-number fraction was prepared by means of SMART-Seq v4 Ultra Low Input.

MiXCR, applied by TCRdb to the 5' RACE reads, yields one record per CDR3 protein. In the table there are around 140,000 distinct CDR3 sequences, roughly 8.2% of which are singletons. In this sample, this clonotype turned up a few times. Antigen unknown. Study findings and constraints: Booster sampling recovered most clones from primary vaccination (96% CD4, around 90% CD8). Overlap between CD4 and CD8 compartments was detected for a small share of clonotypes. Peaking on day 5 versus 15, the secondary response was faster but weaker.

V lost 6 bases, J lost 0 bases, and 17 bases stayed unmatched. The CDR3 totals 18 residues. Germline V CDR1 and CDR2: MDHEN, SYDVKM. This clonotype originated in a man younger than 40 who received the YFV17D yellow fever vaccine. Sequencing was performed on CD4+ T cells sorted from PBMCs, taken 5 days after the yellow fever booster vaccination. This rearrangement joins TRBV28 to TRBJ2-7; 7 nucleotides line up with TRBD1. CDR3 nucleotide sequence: TGTGCCAGCAGCCCACCGGGACAGACCAAAATTAGCTCCTACGAGCAGTACTTC. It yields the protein CASSPPGQTKISSYEQYF.